This T cell receptor beta chain was captured by sequencing in a study of CD8+CD57+ T cells in acquired aplastic anemia. TCR beta VDJ and CDR3 profiling used genomic DNA as template. One entry per CDR3 protein results from TCRdb running MiXCR on the reads. The sample contains 100,000 to 150,000 distinct CDR3 sequences, nearly 40% of which appear only once. By flow cytometry, patients selected for sequencing had shown an expansion of CD8+CD57+ cells. Severe acquired aplastic anemia was diagnosed in all patients. The CDR3 is 15 residues long. From germline, CDR1 is SGHTA and CDR2 FQGNSA. Between the trimmed V and J ends, which lost 0 bases and 2 bases, there was a span of 11 bases.

The sequence was collected from a human donor with aplastic anemia. The chain has TRBV7-2 and TRBJ2-7; perhaps TRBD1 as D (6 bases). The sample was sorted CD4+, CD8+, or CD8+CD57+ T cells (not recorded which) from PBMCs. The CDR3: CASSLAGAGAYEQYF. CDR3 coding DNA: TGTGCCAGCAGCTTAGCCGGGGCAGGGGCCTACGAGCAGTACTTC.